The rows below give T cell receptor beta chains drawn from one sample of a study of T-cell memory formation after mild COVID-19. MiXCR, applied by TCRdb to the 5' RACE reads, yields one record per CDR3 protein. Of over 400,000 distinct CDR3 sequences listed, 23% were seen once; the top ten hold about an eighth. Specimen: PBMCs or a T cell subset sorted from them (not recorded which). The source of these receptors is an adult woman who had mild COVID-19 (a few samples of this study predate the infection). Cell type and time point are not known. CDR3s include the opening cysteine and the closing phenylalanine or tryptophan. Fields, in order: clone size, V gene, D gene, J gene, CDR3 DNA, CDR3 protein. The D gene is left open where the match is weak. Rows may omit the clone size; those that give it use once, few, many or a size class.

clone size: few; V gene: TRBV20-1; D gene: TRBD2; J gene: TRBJ2-3; CDR3 DNA: TGCAGTGCGCGGACTAGCGGGAGTTGGTCAGATACGCAGTATTTT; CDR3 protein: CSARTSGSWSDTQYF
clone size: few; V gene: TRBV19; D gene: -; J gene: TRBJ1-1; CDR3 DNA: TGTGCCAGTGCATCGTACCCAAACACTGAAGCTTTCTTT; CDR3 protein: CASASYPNTEAFF
clone size: -; V gene: TRBV18; D gene: TRBD1; J gene: TRBJ2-2; CDR3 DNA: TGTGCCAGCTCACCACGTGCCGGGACAGGGTCCATAAAACCGACCGGGGAGCTGTTTTTT; CDR3 protein: CASSPRAGTGSIKPTGELFF
clone size: -; V gene: TRBV9; D gene: TRBD2; J gene: TRBJ2-3; CDR3 DNA: TGTGCCAGCAGCGGGACTAGCGGGACCACAGATACGCAGTATTTT; CDR3 protein: CASSGTSGTTDTQYF
clone size: few; V gene: TRBV19; D gene: TRBD1; J gene: TRBJ1-2; CDR3 DNA: TGTGCCAGTACCGGGGACAGCGGTGCTCGCGGCTACACCTTC; CDR3 protein: CASTGDSGARGYTF
clone size: -; V gene: TRBV7-9; D gene: -; J gene: TRBJ2-6; CDR3 DNA: TGTGCCAGCAGCTCCGGCGACTCTGGGGCCAACGTCCTGACTTTC; CDR3 protein: CASSSGDSGANVLTF
clone size: few; V gene: TRBV7-6; D gene: TRBD2; J gene: TRBJ2-1; CDR3 DNA: TGTGCCAGCAGCTTTTTCTTAATAGCGGGGGAAAATGAGCAGTTCTTC; CDR3 protein: CASSFFLIAGENEQFF
clone size: -; V gene: TRBV6-6; D gene: -; J gene: TRBJ2-7; CDR3 DNA: TGTGCCAGCAGTTACTCGCAGGGCTCCTACGAGCAGTACTTC; CDR3 protein: CASSYSQGSYEQYF
clone size: -; V gene: TRBV12-3/TRBV12-4; D gene: -; J gene: TRBJ2-5; CDR3 DNA: TGTGCCAGCAGTTTAGCAGGGACAATCGAGACCCAGTACTTC; CDR3 protein: CASSLAGTIETQYF
clone size: -; V gene: TRBV6-1; D gene: TRBD1; J gene: TRBJ2-3; CDR3 DNA: TGTGCCAGCAGTTACTCGACAGGGGTGGCTAGCACAGATACGCAGTATTTT; CDR3 protein: CASSYSTGVASTDTQYF
clone size: -; V gene: TRBV28; D gene: TRBD1; J gene: TRBJ2-2; CDR3 DNA: TGTGCCAGCAGTTTAGCGGACAGGGACGCCGGGGAGCTGTTTTTT; CDR3 protein: CASSLADRDAGELFF
clone size: -; V gene: TRBV12-3/TRBV12-4; D gene: -; J gene: TRBJ2-1; CDR3 DNA: TGTGCCAGCAGTTTTTGGCTAGGAGGCCAGTTCTTC; CDR3 protein: CASSFWLGGQFF
clone size: -; V gene: TRBV24-1; D gene: TRBD1; J gene: TRBJ1-5; CDR3 DNA: TGTGCCACCAGTGGATACAAGACAGGGTCTGACAATCAGCCCCAGCATTTT; CDR3 protein: CATSGYKTGSDNQPQHF
clone size: once; V gene: TRBV5-1; D gene: -; J gene: TRBJ1-1; CDR3 DNA: TGCGCCAGCAGCTTGGTGAGGGGAAACACTGAAGCTTTCTTT; CDR3 protein: CASSLVRGNTEAFF
clone size: few; V gene: TRBV7-9; D gene: -; J gene: TRBJ2-2; CDR3 DNA: TGTGCCAGCAGCGCCTGGGTTGGGATCACCGGGGAGCTGTTTTTT; CDR3 protein: CASSAWVGITGELFF
clone size: -; V gene: TRBV29-1; D gene: TRBD1; J gene: TRBJ2-3; CDR3 DNA: TGCAGCGTTGAAGATCCCGGACAGGAGTGGACAGATACGCAGTATTTT; CDR3 protein: CSVEDPGQEWTDTQYF
clone size: -; V gene: TRBV7-8; D gene: -; J gene: TRBJ2-7; CDR3 DNA: TGTGCCAGCAGCCAGATTCCCCGTCCTCAGGGCCCCTACGAGCAGTACTTC; CDR3 protein: CASSQIPRPQGPYEQYF
clone size: few; V gene: TRBV5-4; D gene: -; J gene: TRBJ2-3; CDR3 DNA: TGTGCCAGCAGCAACGAGGGGCTAGACACAGATACGCAGTATTTT; CDR3 protein: CASSNEGLDTDTQYF